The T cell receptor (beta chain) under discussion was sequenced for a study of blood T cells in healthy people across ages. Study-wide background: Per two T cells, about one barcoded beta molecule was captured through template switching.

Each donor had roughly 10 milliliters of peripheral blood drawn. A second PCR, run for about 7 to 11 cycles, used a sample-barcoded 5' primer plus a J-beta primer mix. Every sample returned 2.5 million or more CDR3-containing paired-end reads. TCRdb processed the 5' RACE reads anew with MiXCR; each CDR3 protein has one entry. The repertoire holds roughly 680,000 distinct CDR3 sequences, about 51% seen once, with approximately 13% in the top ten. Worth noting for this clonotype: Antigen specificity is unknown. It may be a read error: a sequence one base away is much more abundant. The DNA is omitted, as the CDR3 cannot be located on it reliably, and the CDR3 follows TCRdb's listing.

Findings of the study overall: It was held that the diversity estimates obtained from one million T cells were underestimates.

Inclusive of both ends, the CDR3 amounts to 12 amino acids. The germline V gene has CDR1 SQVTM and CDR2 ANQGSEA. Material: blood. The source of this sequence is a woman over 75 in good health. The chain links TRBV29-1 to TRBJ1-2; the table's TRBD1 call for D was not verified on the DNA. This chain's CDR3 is CSVGTGNYGCTF.